The 12 T cell receptor beta chains below were found in one sample sequenced in a study of blood T cell repertoires in COVID-19 (dated by TCRdb to 2018 to 2021). The library was generated by the immunoSEQ multiplex PCR assay. Sourced from immuneACCESS, this table was stored by TCRdb with only in-frame sequences that have V and J called. A share of the clones is absent; for the studies checked, an unresolved V gene accounts for under half, and the remainder has no known explanation. The table for this sample lists 200,000 or so clones; roughly 89% of them were counted only once. The ten largest clones add up to around 2.3% of the sample. The sequencing sample was made of PBMCs or T cells enriched from blood (not recorded which). The origin of the receptors is a woman aged 35 to 49 with acute COVID-19.

This sequence joins TRBV14 and TRBJ2-2; 11 bases line up with TRBD1. V lost 4 bases to trimming and J lost 5 bases; unmatched junction nucleotides: 9. From germline, CDR1 is SGHDN and CDR2 FVKESK. CDR3 length equals 17 residues. This CDR3 reads CASSPRTGGVRTGELFF. In DNA, the CDR3 is TGTGCCAGCAGCCCCCGGACAGGGGGCGTAAGGACCGGGGAGCTGTTTTTT.

This sequence joins TRBV3-1 (or the pseudogene TRBV3-2) and TRBJ2-7; 12 bases map to TRBD2. From germline, CDR1 is LGHDT and CDR2 YNNKEL (reference sequence). This CDR3 spans 14 amino acids. V lost 4 bases and J lost 7; bases outside the gene matches: 5. The CDR3 loop is CASSRLAGGGEQYF. CDR3 bases: TGTGCCAGCAGCCGGCTAGCGGGAGGGGGGGAGCAGTACTTC.

The CDR3 protein is CASSLDDRAGGTQYF. CDR3 DNA sequence: TGTGCCAGCAGTTTGGATGATCGGGCGGGGGGTACGCAGTATTTT. This rearrangement joins TRBV28 to TRBJ2-3, with 8 bases matching TRBD2. After removal of 3 bases from V and 8 bases from J, the junction contained 10 bases not matched to a gene. Germline V CDR1 and CDR2: MDHEN, SYDVKM. CDR3 length: 15 amino acids. The full variable domain, its missing parts supplied by reference TRBV28 and TRBJ2-3, is DVKVTQSSRYLVKRTGEKVFLECVQDMDHENMFWYRQDPGLGLRLIYFSYDVKMKEKGDIPEGYSVSREKKERFSLILESASTNQTSMYLCASSLDDRAGGTQYFGPGTRLTVL.

The V and J genes are TRBV4-2 and TRBJ2-1, with 9 positions matching TRBD1. The CDR3 extends over 17 amino acids. Germline CDR1 reads LGHNA; CDR2 reads YNFKEQ. After removal of 0 bases from V and 4 bases from J, the junction contained 7 bases not matched to a gene. CDR3 residues: CASSQDAGTGQYNEQFF. CDR3 nucleotides: TGTGCCAGCAGCCAAGATGCCGGGACAGGGCAATACAATGAGCAGTTCTTC.

The rearrangement links TRBV5-1 to TRBJ1-4; D possibly corresponds to TRBD1 (5 bases). Germline V gene data show CDR1 as SGHRS and CDR2 as YFSETQ. V lost 5 bases to trimming and J lost 5 bases, with 19 bases between them. The CDR3 is 16 amino acids. The CDR3 nucleotides are TGCGCCAGCAGGGCGGGGGACCAGAGAGGGAATGAAAAACTGTTTTTT. Its translation: CASRAGDQRGNEKLFF.

V gene TRBV18 combines with J gene TRBJ2-6, with D maybe TRBD2 (6 bases). There are 17 residues in the CDR3. V shed 5 bases and J shed 0 bases, with 14 bases lying between them. CDR1 is KGHSH and CDR2 is LQKENI in the germline V gene. CDR3 sequence (DNA): TGTGCCAGCTCAATTCTGTGGGAGGCCTCTGGGGCCAACGTCCTGACTTTC. The encoded protein is CASSILWEASGANVLTF.

The chain employs TRBV27 and TRBJ1-6, with D possibly TRBD1 on 6 matching bases. Germline V lookup: CDR1 MNHEY, CDR2 SMNVEV (reference sequence). There are 15 residues in the CDR3. V dropped 6 bases and J dropped 3 bases, with 12 bases sitting between them. CDR3: CASSLAGVYNSPLHF. The CDR3, as DNA: TGTGCCAGCAGCCTAGCAGGGGTCTATAATTCACCCCTCCACTTT.

This chain uses TRBV5-1 with TRBJ2-2; a weak D match, TRBD2 (5 bases). Between the trimmed V and J ends, which lost 1 base and 7 bases, there was a span of 11 bases. This CDR3 contains 14 residues. CDR1 is SGHRS and CDR2 is YFSETQ in the germline V gene. The CDR3 DNA follows: TGCGCCAGCAGCTTGAGAAGCGGCGGCGGGGAGCTGTTTTTT. This encodes CASSLRSGGGELFF. Looking up the rest from reference TRBV5-1 and TRBJ2-2 gives the full variable domain: KAGVTQTPRYLIKTRGQQVTLSCSPISGHRSVSWYQQTPGQGLQFLFEYFSETQRNKGNFPGRFSGRQFSNSRSEMNVSTLELGDSALYLCASSLRSGGGELFFGEGSRLTVL.

The chain links TRBV13 to TRBJ2-1, with TRBD2 as a possible D gene (6 bases). Trimming cost V 6 bases and J 4 bases, with 16 bases left between them. Germline CDR1 reads PRHDT; CDR2 reads FYEKMQ (reference sequence). This CDR3 has 15 amino acids. The CDR3, as DNA: TGTGCCAGCAGGCCCGGGGGAGGAAGGTACAATGAGCAGTTCTTC. Translated, it gives CASRPGGGRYNEQFF.

V and J are TRBV3-1 (or the pseudogene TRBV3-2) and TRBJ1-2; the D is unclear. This CDR3 region has 15 residues. The germline CDR1 and CDR2 sequences are LGHDT and YNNKEL (reference sequence). V was clipped by 0 bases and J by 8 bases, with 16 bases between them. CDR3 DNA sequence: TGTGCCAGCAGCCAAGAATTGGAGGGAGGCTACGGCTACACCTTC. Translating it yields CASSQELEGGYGYTF.

This sequence joins TRBV7-9 and TRBJ1-1; the match to TRBD1 covers 9 bases. Per germline, CDR1 SEHNR and CDR2 FQNEAQ (reference sequence). J lost 4 bases, V lost 3 bases, and 3 bases had no gene match. CDR3 size: 14 residues. CDR3 amino acids: CASSFEDRGTEAFF. The CDR3, as DNA: TGTGCCAGCAGCTTCGAGGACAGGGGCACTGAAGCTTTCTTT.

This chain uses TRBV9 with TRBJ2-4, with D maybe TRBD2 (6 bases). Germline V gene sequence: CDR1 SGDLS, CDR2 YYNGEE. The length of the CDR3 is 16 residues. Deletions cut 3 bases from V and 0 bases from J, with 13 bases between. The CDR3 loop is CASSGSQGLAKNIQYF. Here the CDR3 DNA reads TGTGCCAGCAGCGGGTCTCAGGGACTAGCCAAAAACATTCAGTACTTC.